This TCR beta chain emerged from a study of cytomegalovirus exposure and HLA in healthy donors. Vbeta (60) and Jbeta (13) primers were used in the PCR. Sequencing was performed with immunoSEQ multiplex PCR; in TCRdb, only in-frame clones are kept and a portion is missing. The profile shows 150,000 to 200,000 clones, approximately 86% of them singletons. The CDR3 is 14 amino acids. The gene calls are TRBV21-1 and TRBJ1-2; TRBD1 is taken as the D call from the table, unchecked against the DNA. TRBV21-1 is a pseudogene segment. The sample taken for sequencing was PBMCs. The sequence was obtained from a woman under 30 in good health and CMV-seronegative. The CDR3 DNA reads TGTGCCAGCAGCAAAGGGTCAGGGCGGAATGGCTACACCTTC. As protein: CASSKGSGRNGYTF.